One and the same sample provided the 25 T cell receptor beta chains below, sequenced in a study of PD-1 blockade in classical Hodgkin lymphoma. Noted time point: cycle 4 day 1 (C4D1), after less than 7 weeks of nivolumab. There was relapse after autologous stem cell transplantation in every patient, and there was variation in brentuximab vedotin exposure. Purification of CD4+ T cells from thawed PBMCs was performed via magnetic negative selection. Clones were read by immunoSEQ multiplex PCR, and TCRdb kept only the in-frame ones, dropping some. The sample consists of 25,000 to 35,000 clones, 85% to 90% of them appearing once. Sequencing was performed on CD4+ T cells from blood, taken before the fourth cycle of nivolumab. Receptors originate from a human donor with classical Hodgkin lymphoma.

This clone was seen once. The chain links TRBV30 to TRBJ1-5; no clear D gene. The CDR3 totals 15 residues. With 3 bases removed from V and 7 bases from J, the gap between germline ends came to 19 bases. CDR1 is GTSNPN and CDR2 is SVGIG in the germline V gene (reference sequence). The CDR3 bases are TGTGCCTGGAGCCCGGGCGACGGGGTCGACCAGCCCCAGCATTTT. It translates to CAWSPGDGVDQPQHF. Filled out from reference TRBV30 and TRBJ1-5, the complete variable domain reads SQTIHQWPATLVQPVGSPLSLECTVEGTSNPNLYWYRQAAGRGLQLLFYSVGIGQISSEVPQNLSASRPQDRQFILSSKKLLLSDSGFYLCAWSPGDGVDQPQHFGDGTRLSIL.

This clone has only one observation. The chain carries TRBV15 and TRBJ1-2, with D possibly TRBD1 on 5 matching bases. The germline gives CDR1 LNHNV, CDR2 YYDKDF (reference sequence). This CDR3 spans 14 amino acids. V dropped 5 bases and J dropped 2 bases, with 12 bases sitting between them. The CDR3 nucleotides are TGTGCCACCAGCGGCCGACAGCACAACTATGGCTACACCTTC. Translating gives CATSGRQHNYGYTF.

V usage is TRBV7-9 and J usage is TRBJ1-5; D unresolved. The CDR3 contains 16 residues. Germline CDR1 SEHNR, CDR2 FQNEAQ (reference sequence). Between the trimmed V and J ends, which lost 2 bases and 2 bases, there was a span of 13 bases. As DNA, the CDR3 is TGTGCCAGCAGCTTAAGTGGGTCGAACGGCAATCAGCCCCAGCATTTT. Protein sequence: CASSLSGSNGNQPQHF. The full variable domain, with the rest looked up from reference TRBV7-9 and TRBJ1-5, is DTGVSQNPRHKITKRGQNVTFRCDPISEHNRLYWYRQTLGQGPEFLTYFQNEAQLEKSRLLSDRFSAERPKGSFSTLEIQRTEQGDSAMYLCASSLSGSNGNQPQHFGDGTRLSIL.

This sequence joins TRBV5-6 and TRBJ1-2; D remains unclear. V was clipped by 5 bases and J by 6 bases, with 8 bases between them. Germline CDR1 SGHDT, CDR2 YYEEEE. The CDR3 length is 11 residues. CDR3 amino acids: CASRQTNGYTF. The CDR3 nucleotides are TGTGCCAGCAGACAGACTAATGGCTACACCTTC. The full variable domain, completed using reference TRBV5-6 and TRBJ1-2, is DAGVTQSPTHLIKTRGQQVTLRCSPKSGHDTVSWYQQALGQGPQFIFQYYEEEERQRGNFPDRFSGHQFPNYSSELNVNALLLGDSALYLCASRQTNGYTFGSGTRLTVV.

With respect to this clone: The germline gene is not matched at one end of the junction; a read error may be the cause. The chain employs TRBV7-7 and TRBJ2-5; TRBD2 might be the D (5 bases). Germline V gene data show CDR1 as SSHAT and CDR2 as FNYEAQ (reference sequence). This CDR3 has 13 amino acids. The CDR3 region is CASSFSGEETQYF. DNA for the CDR3: TGTGCTAGCAGCTTTTCCGGGGAGGAGACCCAGTACTTC. The full variable domain, completed using reference TRBV7-7 and TRBJ2-5, is GAGVSQSPRYKVTKRGQDVTLRCDPISSHATLYWYQQALGQGPEFLTYFNYEAQPDKSGLPSDRFSAERPEGSISTLTIQRTEQRDSAMYRCASSFSGEETQYFGPGTRLLVL.

J is TRBJ2-1 and V is TRBV7-2; 7 bases fit TRBD2. The V gene's germline CDR1 is SGHTA and CDR2 FQGNSA. The trim removed 0 bases at V and 2 bases at J, leaving 4 bases unmatched. This CDR3 has 16 residues. The CDR3 spells CASSLALAATYNEQFF. In DNA, the CDR3 is TGTGCCAGCAGCTTAGCGCTAGCGGCCACCTACAATGAGCAGTTCTTC.

The J gene is TRBJ1-3, the V gene TRBV5-1; no definite D call. Germline V gives CDR1 SGHRS, CDR2 YFSETQ. The germline V and J ends were trimmed by 0 bases and 2 bases, with 9 bases remaining between them. The CDR3 covers 15 residues. The CDR3 region is CASSLAGGAGNTIYF. The DNA for the CDR3 is TGCGCCAGCAGCTTGGCAGGCGGTGCTGGAAACACCATATATTTT. Full variable domain (remainder filled in from reference TRBV5-1 and TRBJ1-3): KAGVTQTPRYLIKTRGQQVTLSCSPISGHRSVSWYQQTPGQGLQFLFEYFSETQRNKGNFPGRFSGRQFSNSRSEMNVSTLELGDSALYLCASSLAGGAGNTIYFGEGSWLTVV.

The chain joins TRBV28 to TRBJ1-1, with D perhaps TRBD1 (6 bases). Germline V gene sequence: CDR1 MDHEN, CDR2 SYDVKM. V was pared by 4 bases and J by 8 bases, with 20 bases between. This CDR3 has 15 amino acids. The CDR3 bases are TGTGCCAGCAGTTCCCTTCTAGGGGTGGGGGCCGAAGCTTTCTTT. Translated, it gives CASSSLLGVGAEAFF.

This chain links TRBV5-6 with TRBJ1-2, with 8 bases lining up with TRBD1. The germline gives CDR1 SGHDT, CDR2 YYEEEE. The CDR3 covers 15 residues. V lost 1 base to trimming and J lost 4 bases; unmatched junction nucleotides: 6. CDR3: CASSLMDRAPYGYTF. The CDR3 nucleotides read TGTGCCAGCAGCTTGATGGACAGGGCACCCTATGGCTACACCTTC. Using reference TRBV5-6 and TRBJ1-2 for the parts outside the CDR3, the full variable domain is DAGVTQSPTHLIKTRGQQVTLRCSPKSGHDTVSWYQQALGQGPQFIFQYYEEEERQRGNFPDRFSGHQFPNYSSELNVNALLLGDSALYLCASSLMDRAPYGYTFGSGTRLTVV.

This clone was seen more than once but under ten times. This chain joins TRBV5-6 and TRBJ1-2, with no clear D. Looked up from germline, CDR1 is SGHDT and CDR2 is YYEEEE. Deletions cut 0 bases from V and 4 bases from J, with 7 bases between. The CDR3 sequence is 13 residues long. The CDR3 nucleotides read TGTGCCAGCAGCTTGGGTACGGCCTATGGCTACACCTTC. Protein sequence: CASSLGTAYGYTF.

The chain employs TRBV5-1 and TRBJ2-5; 7 bases agree with TRBD2. CDR3 length: 16 amino acids. V was clipped by 0 bases and J by 5 bases; unmatched bases: 10. CDR1 is SGHRS and CDR2 is YFSETQ in the germline V gene. The CDR3 coding sequence is TGCGCCAGCAGCTTGGCCATCGGCAACGGGGGGGAGACCCAGTACTTC. Residues: CASSLAIGNGGETQYF.

The rearrangement links TRBV9 to TRBJ2-3, with 7 bases fitting TRBD2. Unmatched junction bases numbered 6, after V lost 3 bases and J lost 2 bases. The CDR3 runs 15 residues. Germline loops: CDR1 SGDLS, CDR2 YYNGEE. The CDR3, as DNA: TGTGCCAGCAGCGAAGGCGGGAGTGTCACAGATACGCAGTATTTT. Translation: CASSEGGSVTDTQYF.

CDR3 bases: TGTGCCAGCAGAGCCCCTTTCGGGCTTTACGAGCAGTACTTC. Protein: CASRAPFGLYEQYF. This chain uses TRBV6-5 with TRBJ2-7, with D unresolved. V lost 6 bases and J lost 4, with 16 bases in between. CDR1 MNHEY and CDR2 SVGAGI come from the germline V gene. CDR3 length: 14 amino acids.

The V and J genes are TRBV18 and TRBJ1-5, with TRBD1 identical over 8 bases. The germline CDR1 and CDR2 sequences are KGHSH and LQKENI. Trimming took 2 bases from V and 6 from J; bases not matched to a gene: 3. The CDR3 is made up of 14 amino acids. The CDR3 reads CASSPTTGVQPQHF. In DNA form, the CDR3 reads TGTGCCAGCTCACCAACGACAGGGGTTCAGCCCCAGCATTTT.

J is TRBJ1-1 and V is TRBV6-1; TRBD1 matches at 9 bases. In germline, CDR1 is MNHNS, CDR2 SASEGT. Unmatched junction bases numbered 6, after V lost 4 bases and J lost 3 bases. The length of the CDR3 is 15 residues. The CDR3 DNA sequence: TGTGCCAGCAGTGCACAGGGGGCGCGGGACACTGAAGCTTTCTTT. As protein: CASSAQGARDTEAFF.

This clone was recorded a few times. This chain joins TRBV29-1 and TRBJ2-2; D not resolved. Trimming removed 1 base from V and 0 bases from J, with 6 bases in between. CDR1 SQVTM and CDR2 ANQGSEA come from the germline V gene. This CDR3 comprises 14 residues. The CDR3 region is CSVEAPSNTGELFF. The CDR3 region has the DNA TGCAGCGTTGAAGCGCCTTCGAACACCGGGGAGCTGTTTTTT.

This clone was counted only a few times. This chain joins TRBV19 and TRBJ1-1, with a tentative D call TRBD1 (6 bases). Trimming shortened V by 6 bases and J by 3 bases, and 14 bases separated the two germline ends. Germline values: CDR1 LNHDA, CDR2 SQIVND (reference sequence). The CDR3 is 14 amino acids. CDR3 nucleotides: TGTGCCAGTAGCCTCACAGGGAGCTACACTGAAGCTTTCTTT. Protein: CASSLTGSYTEAFF.

The chain couples TRBV19 to TRBJ2-1; a weak D match, TRBD2 (6 bases). CDR1 is LNHDA and CDR2 is SQIVND in the germline V gene (reference sequence). Trimming removed 6 bases from V and 5 bases from J, with 11 bases in between. The CDR3 totals 13 residues. The CDR3 DNA sequence: TGTGCCAGTAGCGGGCGGGGAAACAATGAGCAGTTCTTC. Its translation is CASSGRGNNEQFF.

The chain employs TRBV9 and TRBJ2-5, with D maybe TRBD1 (6 bases). The germline V and J ends were trimmed by 3 bases and 5 bases, with 11 bases remaining between them. Germline V gene lookup returns CDR1 SGDLS and CDR2 YYNGEE. The CDR3 length is 13 residues. The chain's CDR3 is CASSEQGVETQYF. The CDR3 DNA sequence: TGTGCCAGCAGCGAACAGGGTGTCGAGACCCAGTACTTC.

The chain couples TRBV6-1 to TRBJ1-2, with D unresolved. The V and J ends lost 2 bases and 8 bases respectively, with 12 bases between them. The CDR3 covers 13 residues. CDR1 is MNHNS, CDR2 SASEGT, per germline. As DNA, the CDR3 is TGTGCCAGCAGTGAAACCCAGGCACAGGGCTACACCTTC. Translation gives CASSETQAQGYTF.

The chain recombines TRBV19 with TRBJ2-3; D gene unclear. The germline V gene has CDR1 LNHDA and CDR2 SQIVND (reference sequence). V was shortened by 0 bases and J by 7 bases, with 14 bases between the two germline ends. The CDR3 sequence is 15 residues long. The CDR3 sequence is CASSIDPRGSNTQYF. Here the CDR3 DNA reads TGTGCCAGTAGTATAGATCCCCGCGGTTCAAATACGCAGTATTTT.

The V and J genes are TRBV7-9 and TRBJ1-1; D may be TRBD1 (5 bases). Germline assignment: CDR1 SEHNR and CDR2 FQNEAQ (reference sequence). V lost 4 bases and J lost 6, with 18 bases in between. This CDR3 contains 15 residues. The CDR3, as DNA: TGTGCCAGCAGCTCCCGCAAGGGGATGGTCGCTGAAGCTTTCTTT. Translating it yields CASSSRKGMVAEAFF.

The V and J genes are TRBV2 and TRBJ1-4; 12 positions match TRBD1. This CDR3 is 17 amino acids long. In germline, CDR1 is SNHLY, CDR2 FYNNEI. J gave up 2 bases and V 6 bases, and 7 bases lay outside the gene matches. CDR3 nucleotide sequence: TGTGCCAGCAGGCGGGGGACAGGGGGCAGGACTAATGAAAAACTGTTTTTT. It is translated as CASRRGTGGRTNEKLFF.

V and J are TRBV11-2 and TRBJ2-7, with 10 nucleotides matching TRBD2. CDR3 length: 15 residues. Per the germline V gene, CDR1 is SGHAT and CDR2 is FQNNGV. V dropped 2 bases and J dropped 0; count of bases not matched to a gene: 1. CDR3 sequence reads: CASSLLAGASYEQYF. CDR3 sequence (DNA): TGTGCCAGCAGCTTACTAGCGGGGGCCTCCTACGAGCAGTACTTC.

The gene calls are TRBV19 and TRBJ2-1; 12 bases are shared with TRBD2. Looked up from germline, CDR1 is LNHDA and CDR2 is SQIVND (reference sequence). Trimming at V came to 6 bases and at J to 9 bases, leaving 6 bases not matched to a gene. The CDR3 covers 14 residues. The CDR3 DNA reads TGTGCCAGTAGGATGACTAGCGGGAGAATTGAGCAGTTCTTC. Translated, it gives CASRMTSGRIEQFF.